A selection of T cell receptor beta chains follows, all from one sample in a study of siplizumab effects on memory and regulatory T cells. Here immunoSEQ multiplex PCR was the method, and the copy in TCRdb shows in-frame clones only, minus some. The sample carries some 100,000 clones, about 95% recorded once. Sequencing was performed on Tregs sorted from blood. These receptors were taken from a human donor in good health. CDR3s include the opening cysteine and the closing phenylalanine or tryptophan. A D gene is named only where the DNA matches it firmly. Clone size is shown for a subset of rows, as once, few, many or a class of expanded clone.

-	TRBJ1-2	once	TRBV25-1	CASSLGGYGYTF	TGTGCCAGCAGTCTAGGGGGTTATGGCTACACCTTC
TRBD1	TRBJ1-2	-	TRBV7-9	CASSLTGGYGYTF	TGTGCCAGCAGCTTAACAGGGGGCTATGGCTACACCTTC
-	TRBJ1-1	few	TRBV30	CAWSKLNTEAFF	TGTGCCTGGAGTAAGCTGAACACTGAAGCTTTCTTT
-	TRBJ2-5	-	TRBV6-6	CASTHQETQYF	TGTGCCAGCACACACCAAGAGACCCAGTACTTC
TRBD2	TRBJ2-7	few	TRBV11-2	CASSLRAGGEQYF	TGTGCCAGCAGCTTGAGAGCGGGAGGAGAGCAGTACTTC
-	TRBJ2-3	-	TRBV7-3	CASSSYLASAQYF	TGTGCCAGCAGCTCCTATCTAGCATCGGCGCAGTATTTT
-	TRBJ2-5	-	TRBV28	CASSFYREETQYF	TGTGCCAGCAGTTTTTATCGGGAAGAGACCCAGTACTTC
-	TRBJ1-5	-	TRBV6-1	CASSRSSNQPQHF	TGTGCCAGCAGTCGGAGTAGCAATCAGCCCCAGCATTTT
-	TRBJ1-3	-	TRBV19	CASRSGTSGNTIYF	TGTGCCAGTAGAAGCGGGACTTCTGGAAACACCATATATTTT
TRBD1	TRBJ2-3	-	TRBV5-1	CASSAQGSASTDTQYF	TGCGCCAGCAGCGCACAGGGGAGTGCAAGTACAGATACGCAGTATTTT
-	TRBJ2-7	-	TRBV18	CASSPPGQAQPYEQYF	TGTGCCAGCTCACCACCGGGACAAGCACAACCCTACGAGCAGTACTTC
-	TRBJ1-2	-	TRBV28	CASRKQGGNYGYTF	TGTGCCAGCAGAAAACAGGGAGGTAACTATGGCTACACCTTC
-	TRBJ1-1	-	TRBV9	CASSVVGGEAFF	TGTGCCAGCAGCGTAGTGGGGGGAGAAGCTTTCTTT
-	TRBJ1-3	-	TRBV30	CAWSRSTLSGNTIYF	TGTGCCTGGAGTAGGTCAACCCTCTCTGGAAACACCATATATTTT
-	TRBJ2-3	-	TRBV6-4	CASSATGTNTDTQYF	TGTGCCAGCAGTGCCACCGGGACAAACACAGATACGCAGTATTTT
-	TRBJ1-1	once	TRBV7-3	CASSLEGASKAFF	TGTGCCAGCAGCTTAGAGGGAGCGTCCAAAGCTTTCTTT
TRBD2	TRBJ2-1	-	TRBV19	CASSIDVAGSYNEQFF	TGTGCCAGTAGTATAGATGTAGCGGGGTCGTACAATGAGCAGTTCTTC
-	TRBJ1-2	-	TRBV5-5	CASSLAGYGYTF	TGTGCCAGCAGCTTGGCCGGGTATGGCTACACCTTC
-	TRBJ2-1	-	TRBV10-3	CAIRGSEQDSNEQFF	TGTGCCATCAGGGGCTCAGAGCAGGACTCCAATGAGCAGTTCTTC
-	TRBJ2-2	-	TRBV29-1	CSVLTFGSGELFF	TGCAGCGTTTTGACATTCGGATCCGGGGAGCTGTTTTTT
-	TRBJ1-2	-	TRBV4-1	CASSQGTATFNYGYTF	TGCGCCAGCAGCCAAGGTACAGCCACCTTTAACTATGGCTACACCTTC
-	TRBJ2-2	-	TRBV6-6	CAIARDTGELFF	TGTGCTATCGCCCGGGACACCGGGGAGCTGTTTTTT
-	TRBJ1-1	-	TRBV6-1	CASSVGQLGAEAFF	TGTGCCAGCAGTGTGGGGCAACTAGGTGCTGAAGCTTTCTTT
-	TRBJ2-1	-	TRBV5-1	CASRLQRNEQFF	TGCGCCAGCAGGCTCCAGCGAAATGAGCAGTTCTTC
TRBD2	TRBJ2-7	-	TRBV5-1	CASSITSGRMYEQYF	TGCGCCAGCAGCATCACTAGCGGGAGGATGTACGAGCAGTACTTC
-	TRBJ2-3	-	TRBV7-3	CASSLRPSTDTQYF	TGTGCCAGCAGCTTACGGCCTAGCACAGATACGCAGTATTTT
-	TRBJ2-7	-	TRBV7-2	CASSPPRAEQYF	TGTGCCAGCAGCCCCCCTAGGGCCGAGCAGTACTTC
-	TRBJ2-7	once	TRBV28	CASTAGAEHLYEQYF	TGTGCCAGCACGGCGGGGGCCGAGCATCTCTACGAGCAGTACTTC
-	TRBJ2-7	-	TRBV5-1	CASSLSVLGSGYEQYF	TGCGCCAGCAGCTTGTCTGTCCTAGGAAGTGGCTACGAGCAGTACTTC
-	TRBJ2-2	-	TRBV5-1	CASSSGLVFRELFF	TGCGCCAGCAGCTCCGGTCTGGTTTTCCGGGAGCTGTTTTTT
-	TRBJ2-1	once	TRBV7-6	CASSSLADNEQFF	TGTGCCAGCAGCTCCTTAGCGGACAATGAGCAGTTCTTC
-	TRBJ2-7	-	TRBV5-1	CASGKRGYEQYF	TGCGCCAGCGGAAAGAGGGGCTACGAGCAGTACTTC
-	TRBJ1-4	-	TRBV5-6	CASSFRATNEKLFF	TGTGCCAGCAGCTTTAGGGCAACTAATGAAAAACTGTTTTTT
TRBD1	TRBJ1-6	-	TRBV5-1	CASSLMQGAGSPLHF	TGCGCCAGCAGCCTCATGCAGGGGGCAGGTTCACCCCTCCACTTT
-	TRBJ2-7	-	TRBV5-1	CASSAPLSYEQYF	TGCGCCAGCTCGGCCCCCCTCTCCTACGAGCAGTACTTC
-	TRBJ2-3	-	TRBV6-5	CASRHTDTQYF	TGTGCCAGCAGACACACAGATACGCAGTATTTT
TRBD2	TRBJ2-3	-	TRBV7-8	CASSLGWLAGAQTDTQYF	TGTGCCAGCAGCTTAGGTTGGCTAGCGGGAGCGCAGACAGATACGCAGTATTTT
TRBD2	TRBJ2-1	-	TRBV5-1	CASSYTSEYNEQFF	TGCGCCAGCAGCTATACTAGCGAGTACAATGAGCAGTTCTTC
-	TRBJ1-1	-	TRBV18	CASSGPEAFF	TGTGCCAGCTCCGGTCCCGAAGCTTTCTTT
-	TRBJ2-3	-	TRBV28	CASSFYGLATDTQYF	TGTGCCAGCAGTTTTTACGGATTGGCAACAGATACGCAGTATTTT
TRBD2	TRBJ2-1	-	TRBV6-1	CASSEGTSPWIEQFF	TGTGCCAGCAGTGAGGGGACTAGCCCATGGATTGAGCAGTTCTTC